These 21 T cell receptor beta chains originate from one sample sequenced in a study of shared clonotypes between healthy human individuals. Clones were read by immunoSEQ multiplex PCR, and TCRdb kept only the in-frame ones, dropping some. Among some 2 million clones listed, less than 95% were seen once. CD45RO-negative, CCR7-selected cells formed the naive CD8 fraction, which excluded terminally differentiated effector memory CD45RA+ cells. The sample was naive CD8+ T cells sorted from blood. These receptors were taken from a man younger than 30 in good health.

This rearrangement joins TRBV7-2 to TRBJ2-7; D not certain. The CDR3 is 13 amino acids. Germline loops: CDR1 SGHTA, CDR2 FQGNSA. V was clipped by 0 bases and J by 3 bases, with 6 bases between them. The CDR3 DNA sequence: TGTGCCAGCAGCTTAGCGTTGGGCTACGAGCAGTACTTC. Its translation: CASSLALGYEQYF.

This clone showed up just once. This chain uses TRBV5-4 with TRBJ2-7; 11 bases map to TRBD1. Germline V gene data show CDR1 as SGHNT and CDR2 as YYREEE (reference sequence). This CDR3 spans 15 amino acids. The V and J ends lost 5 bases and 3 bases, in that order; junction bases with no gene match: 7. In DNA form, the CDR3 reads TGTGCCAGCAGTTCTCCGGGACAGGGGGGCTACGAGCAGTACTTC. Protein sequence: CASSSPGQGGYEQYF.

The chain recombines TRBV28 with TRBJ1-1; D possibly corresponds to TRBD1 (6 bases). Germline V lookup: CDR1 MDHEN, CDR2 SYDVKM. V was clipped by 7 bases and J by 3 bases, with 18 bases between them. The CDR3 contains 15 residues. CDR3 amino acids: CASTLIGQGYTEAFF. The CDR3 coding sequence is TGTGCCAGCACCCTTATTGGGCAGGGGTACACTGAAGCTTTCTTT. Complete variable domain (other parts from reference TRBV28 and TRBJ1-1): DVKVTQSSRYLVKRTGEKVFLECVQDMDHENMFWYRQDPGLGLRLIYFSYDVKMKEKGDIPEGYSVSREKKERFSLILESASTNQTSMYLCASTLIGQGYTEAFFGQGTRLTVV.

The chain uses TRBV5-6 and TRBJ1-2, with D possibly matching TRBD1 (6 bases). CDR1 is SGHDT, CDR2 YYEEEE, per germline. Trimming cost V 0 bases and J 4 bases, with 25 bases left between them. This CDR3 region has 19 residues. The CDR3 sequence is CASSLAFYREGSFLYGYTF. As DNA, the CDR3 is TGTGCCAGCAGCTTGGCTTTCTACAGGGAGGGGTCCTTTCTCTATGGCTACACCTTC.

The chain uses TRBV29-1 and TRBJ2-7, with 8 bases that match TRBD2. This CDR3 has 14 amino acids. Unmatched junction bases numbered 4, after V lost 0 bases and J lost 3 bases. Germline CDR1 and CDR2: SQVTM and ANQGSEA. The CDR3 region is CSVEDETSDYEQYF. CDR3 coding DNA: TGCAGCGTTGAAGATGAGACTAGCGACTACGAGCAGTACTTC.

The J gene is TRBJ1-6, the V gene TRBV5-1; D not certain. Trimming took off 6 bases at V and 13 bases at J, with 20 bases between the two ends. The CDR3 has 14 amino acids. Germline V lookup: CDR1 SGHRS, CDR2 YFSETQ. CDR3 sequence reads: CASKPLGPEMPLHF. In nucleotides, the CDR3 is TGCGCCAGCAAACCCCTTGGTCCAGAGATGCCCCTCCACTTT.

The chain combines TRBV7-3 with TRBJ1-1; the D gene is possibly TRBD1 (6 bases). V lost 3 bases and J 1 base, leaving 9 bases between the germline ends. The CDR3 spans 14 residues. Per the germline V gene, CDR1 is SGHTA and CDR2 is FQGTGA. The CDR3 reads CASSLGQWNTEAFF. CDR3 bases: TGTGCCAGCAGCTTGGGACAATGGAACACTGAAGCTTTCTTT.

This rearrangement joins TRBV28 to TRBJ2-3; D not resolved. Germline V CDR1 and CDR2: MDHEN, SYDVKM. Trimming cost V 2 bases and J 0 bases, with 15 bases left between them. CDR3 size: 17 residues. The CDR3 DNA follows: TGTGCCAGCAGTTTAGTAGCCAGCTTCTCTAGCACAGATACGCAGTATTTT. Its translation is CASSLVASFSSTDTQYF.

The rearrangement links TRBV6-5 to TRBJ2-5, with 9 bases that match TRBD2. The V segment lost 6 bases and the J segment 5 bases; nucleotides outside the gene matches: 7. The CDR3 totals 14 residues. Looked up from germline, CDR1 is MNHEY and CDR2 is SVGAGI. CDR3 sequence: CASRPTSGLETQYF. The CDR3 region has the DNA TGTGCCAGCAGACCGACTAGCGGCCTGGAGACCCAGTACTTC.

This chain uses TRBV5-4 with TRBJ2-7, with 7 bases lining up with TRBD1. With 0 bases clipped from V and 3 bases from J, the junction kept 3 bases outside the gene matches. Germline CDR1 and CDR2: SGHNT and YYREEE (reference sequence). The CDR3 totals 14 residues. The CDR3 here is CASSLAGTVYEQYF. DNA of the CDR3: TGTGCCAGCAGCTTGGCGGGGACAGTCTACGAGCAGTACTTC.

The V and J genes are TRBV28 and TRBJ1-6, with D tentatively TRBD1 (5 bases). V was trimmed by 3 bases and J by 10 bases, leaving 19 bases between them. The CDR3 loop spans 16 amino acids. CDR1 and CDR2 (germline): MDHEN, SYDVKM. The CDR3 coding sequence is TGTGCCAGCAGTTTGGGGGATAGTGTTGAGAGCTCACCCCTCCACTTT. Translated, it gives CASSLGDSVESSPLHF.

This sequence joins TRBV6-5 and TRBJ1-1, with TRBD1 identical over 7 bases. V gave up 4 bases and J gave up 5 bases; unmatched junction bases: 10. CDR1 and CDR2 (germline): MNHEY, SVGAGI. The CDR3 is 15 residues long. This CDR3 reads CASSSQRQGWTEAFF. Written as DNA, the CDR3 is TGTGCCAGCAGTTCCCAGAGACAGGGTTGGACTGAAGCTTTCTTT.

This rearrangement joins TRBV6-5 to TRBJ2-7; D is unclear. Germline V gives CDR1 MNHEY, CDR2 SVGAGI. Trimming removed 5 bases from V and 0 bases from J, with 11 bases in between. The CDR3 is made up of 14 amino acids. As DNA, the CDR3 is TGTGCCAGCAGTCCAACTCGGGTCTCCTACGAGCAGTACTTC. Residues: CASSPTRVSYEQYF.

A remark on this clone: At the DNA level, this CDR3 is encoded by other sequences in the same sample as well. This chain links TRBV4-3 with TRBJ2-7, with 12 bases identical to TRBD1. Germline lookup yields CDR1 LGHNA and CDR2 YSLEER. The junction had 4 bases not matched to a gene; V was cut back by 0 bases and J by 4 bases. The CDR3 length is 16 residues. The CDR3 DNA is TGCGCCAGCAGCCAAGATCCGGGACAGGGGGCTTACGAGCAGTACTTC. Translation gives CASSQDPGQGAYEQYF.

The chain has TRBV4-1 and TRBJ2-1; D unclear. Per the germline V gene, CDR1 is MGHRA and CDR2 is YSYEKL. This CDR3 comprises 15 residues. V was pared by 0 bases and J by 6 bases, with 12 bases between. The chain's CDR3 is CASSQDQVAGNEQFF. CDR3 bases: TGCGCCAGCAGCCAAGATCAGGTAGCTGGCAATGAGCAGTTCTTC.

The V gene is TRBV11-2, the J gene TRBJ2-1; D is uncertain. Per germline, CDR1 SGHAT and CDR2 FQNNGV. V was shortened by 5 bases and J by 10 bases, with 15 bases between the two germline ends. This CDR3 has 13 amino acids. In DNA form, the CDR3 reads TGTGCCAGCAGCCCCATCCTTTCTGGCGAGCAGTTCTTC. It yields the protein CASSPILSGEQFF.

The chain employs TRBV15 and TRBJ1-2, with 10 bases fitting TRBD1. This CDR3 contains 14 residues. Germline CDR1 and CDR2: LNHNV and YYDKDF (reference sequence). With V trimmed by 3 bases and J by 7 bases, 5 bases remained unmatched. DNA for the CDR3: TGTGCCACCAGCAGGGGACAGGGGCACGGTGGCTACACCTTC. It is translated as CATSRGQGHGGYTF.

The rearrangement links TRBV27 to TRBJ2-7; 10 positions agree with TRBD2. Unmatched junction bases numbered 14, after V lost 5 bases and J lost 4 bases. The CDR3 contains 17 residues. Per the germline V gene, CDR1 is MNHEY and CDR2 is SMNVEV (reference sequence). CDR3 DNA: TGTGCCAGCAGTAGCATAGCGGGAGGAATAATGCTTTACGAGCAGTACTTC. Translated: CASSSIAGGIMLYEQYF.

V usage is TRBV7-6 and J usage is TRBJ2-3; 7 bases fit TRBD2. Losses at the gene ends were 1 base for V and 0 bases for J; bases not matched to a gene: 13. The germline V gene encodes CDR1 SGHVS and CDR2 FNYEAQ. This CDR3 region has 19 residues. The CDR3 bases are TGTGCCAGCAGCTTAGTAACGGGCGGGGGAGCGAAAAGCACAGATACGCAGTATTTT. It codes for CASSLVTGGGAKSTDTQYF.

The chain is built from TRBV30 and TRBJ2-7; 12 bases map to TRBD2. Trimming at V came to 3 bases and at J to 6 bases, leaving 6 bases not matched to a gene. The CDR3 covers 14 residues. Germline lookup yields CDR1 GTSNPN and CDR2 SVGIG (reference sequence). The CDR3 DNA sequence: TGTGCCTGGAGCCGACTAGCGGGAGTTTCCGAGCAGTACTTC. It translates to CAWSRLAGVSEQYF.

A word on this clone: The same CDR3 arises from other DNA sequences in this sample as well. This rearrangement joins TRBV9 to TRBJ2-7; perhaps D is TRBD1 or TRBD2 (5 bases each). V was cut by 3 bases and J by 4 bases, with 14 bases left in between. The CDR3 totals 14 residues. Germline CDR1 SGDLS, CDR2 YYNGEE. CDR3 nucleotides: TGTGCCAGCAGCGCCGGGACGGACCTTTACGAGCAGTACTTC. It is translated as CASSAGTDLYEQYF.